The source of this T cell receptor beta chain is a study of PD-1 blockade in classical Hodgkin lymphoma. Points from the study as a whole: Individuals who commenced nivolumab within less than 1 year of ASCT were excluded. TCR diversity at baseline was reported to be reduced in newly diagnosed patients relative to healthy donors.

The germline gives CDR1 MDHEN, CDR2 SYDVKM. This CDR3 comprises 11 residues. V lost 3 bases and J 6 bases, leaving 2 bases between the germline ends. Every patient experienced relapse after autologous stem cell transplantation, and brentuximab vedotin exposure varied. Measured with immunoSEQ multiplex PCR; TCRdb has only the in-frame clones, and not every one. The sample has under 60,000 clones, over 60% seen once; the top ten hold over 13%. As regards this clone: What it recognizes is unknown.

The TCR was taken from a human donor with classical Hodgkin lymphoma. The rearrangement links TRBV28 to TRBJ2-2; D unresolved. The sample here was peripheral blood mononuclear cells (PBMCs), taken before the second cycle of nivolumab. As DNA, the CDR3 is TGTGCCAGCAGTTTTCCCGGGGAGCTGTTTTTT. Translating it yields CASSFPGELFF.